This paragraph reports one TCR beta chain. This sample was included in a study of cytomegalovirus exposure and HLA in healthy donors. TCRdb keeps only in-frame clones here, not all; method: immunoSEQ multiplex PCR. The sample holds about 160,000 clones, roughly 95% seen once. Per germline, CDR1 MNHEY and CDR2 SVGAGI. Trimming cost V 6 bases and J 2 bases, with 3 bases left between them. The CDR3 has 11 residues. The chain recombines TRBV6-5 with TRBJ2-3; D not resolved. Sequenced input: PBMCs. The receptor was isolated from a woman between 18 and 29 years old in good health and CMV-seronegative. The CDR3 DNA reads TGTGCCAGCAGCAACACAGATACGCAGTATTTT. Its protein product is CASSNTDTQYF.